Presented here are 21 T cell receptor beta chains from one specimen sequenced in a study of T cells in localized non-small cell lung cancer. The table came from immunoSEQ multiplex PCR; TCRdb's copy has only in-frame clones and leaves some out. The sample holds 20,000 to 25,000 clones, roughly 90% seen once. The sequencing here drew on peripheral blood, taken before any cancer treatment. The receptors were sampled from a female donor over 55 with stage I lung adenocarcinoma.

The chain employs TRBV7-3 and TRBJ2-1; D not resolved. CDR3 size: 15 residues. Germline V gene sequence: CDR1 SGHTA, CDR2 FQGTGA. V shed 4 bases and J shed 3 bases, with 13 bases lying between them. The CDR3 is CASSSGPVGYNEQFF. The CDR3 DNA reads TGTGCCAGCAGCTCAGGACCAGTGGGCTACAATGAGCAGTTCTTC.

The table lists this clone with a few counts. V gene TRBV5-4 combines with J gene TRBJ1-1; D not resolved. V lost 0 bases, J lost 1 base, and 4 bases lay in between. The CDR3 extends over 13 amino acids. Germline V gene lookup returns CDR1 SGHNT and CDR2 YYREEE (reference sequence). CDR3 amino acids: CASSLAANTEAFF. The CDR3 DNA reads as TGTGCCAGCAGCTTGGCCGCGAACACTGAAGCTTTCTTT. The variable domain in full, with the rest retrieved from reference TRBV5-4 and TRBJ1-1, is ETGVTQSPTHLIKTRGQQVTLRCSSQSGHNTVSWYQQALGQGPQFIFQYYREEENGRGNFPPRFSGLQFPNYSSELNVNALELDDSALYLCASSLAANTEAFFGQGTRLTVV.

The chain combines TRBV9 with TRBJ1-4; no clear D gene. Trimming took 4 bases from V and 5 from J, leaving 12 bases between them. This CDR3 contains 14 residues. Per germline, CDR1 SGDLS and CDR2 YYNGEE. The CDR3 is CASSLSPKNEKLFF. The CDR3 region has the DNA TGTGCCAGCAGCCTCTCCCCGAAGAATGAAAAACTGTTTTTT.

The sample holds one count of this clone. V usage is TRBV25-1 and J usage is TRBJ2-2; D is ambiguous. CDR1 is MGHDK and CDR2 is SYGVNS in the germline V gene. The CDR3 is made up of 10 amino acids. V was clipped by 8 bases and J by 15 bases, with 13 bases between them. This chain's CDR3 is CASRSGRVFF. CDR3 DNA: TGTGCCAGCCGAAGTGGACGGGTGTTTTTT. Combining the CDR3 with reference TRBV25-1 and TRBJ2-2 gives the whole variable domain EADIYQTPRYLVIGTGKKITLECSQTMGHDKMYWYQQDPGMELHLIHYSYGVNSTEKGDLSSESTVSRIRTEHFPLTLESARPSHTSQYLCASRSGRVFFGEGSRLTVL.

The V call is TRBV7-6, the J call TRBJ2-1; D is ambiguous. Germline CDR1 reads SGHVS; CDR2 reads FNYEAQ. V shed 4 bases and J shed 4 bases, with 8 bases lying between them. The CDR3 totals 13 residues. DNA for the CDR3: TGTGCCAGCAGCTCACAGATATACAATGAGCAGTTCTTC. Protein: CASSSQIYNEQFF. The complete variable domain, with remaining parts taken from reference TRBV7-6 and TRBJ2-1, reads GAGVSQSPRYKVTKRGQDVALRCDPISGHVSLYWYRQALGQGPEFLTYFNYEAQQDKSGLPNDRFSAERPEGSISTLTIQRTEQRDSAMYRCASSSQIYNEQFFGPGTRLTVL.

The chain recombines TRBV6-6 with TRBJ2-7, with 9 bases matching TRBD1. The CDR3 has 14 amino acids. Germline-derived CDR1 and CDR2 are MNHNY and SVGAGI (reference sequence). Trimming took 6 bases from V and 4 from J; bases not matched to a gene: 7. CDR3 sequence: CASRAGTGYYEQYF. CDR3 bases: TGTGCCAGCAGAGCCGGGACAGGGTATTACGAGCAGTACTTC.

The chain is built from TRBV5-6 and TRBJ2-7; 12 nucleotides match TRBD2. This CDR3 comprises 14 residues. The trim removed 4 bases at V and 5 bases at J, leaving 4 bases unmatched. CDR1 is SGHDT, CDR2 YYEEEE, per germline. CDR3 region: CASSHRLAGDEQYF. CDR3 sequence (DNA): TGTGCCAGCAGCCACCGACTAGCGGGAGACGAGCAGTACTTC.

This rearrangement joins TRBV25-1 to TRBJ2-1, with 8 nucleotides matching TRBD2. CDR3 length: 14 amino acids. Trimming removed 4 bases from V and 5 bases from J; junction bases left unmatched: 4. CDR1 and CDR2 from the germline V gene are MGHDK and SYGVNS. The CDR3 DNA reads as TGTGCCAGCAGTGCGGCGGGAGGCCACAATGAGCAGTTCTTC. Its protein product is CASSAAGGHNEQFF.

The CDR3 nucleotides read TGTGCCAGCAGCGGTAGCGGTGGAGAGACCCAGTACTTC. Protein: CASSGSGGETQYF. The chain employs TRBV7-3 and TRBJ2-5; possibly TRBD2 for D (6 bases). From germline, CDR1 is SGHTA and CDR2 FQGTGA. V lost 5 bases, J lost 4 bases, and 11 bases lay in between. This CDR3 has 13 residues.

The rearrangement joins TRBV9 to TRBJ2-3; D is perhaps TRBD1 or TRBD2 (5 bases each). The ends were cut back, 0 bases at V and 5 bases at J, with 16 bases in the middle. Germline lookup yields CDR1 SGDLS and CDR2 YYNGEE. This CDR3 has 16 residues. The CDR3 sequence is CASSVGSTLRGDTQYF. CDR3 bases: TGTGCCAGCAGCGTAGGCAGTACATTGAGGGGAGATACGCAGTATTTT.

V usage is TRBV6-5 and J usage is TRBJ1-1; D is ambiguous. Trimming shortened V by 2 bases and J by 7 bases, and 11 bases separated the two germline ends. The CDR3 is made up of 13 amino acids. CDR1 MNHEY and CDR2 SVGAGI come from the germline V gene. The CDR3 bases are TGTGCCAGCAGTTACCTCGTGGGTGGTGAAGCTTTCTTT. Its protein product is CASSYLVGGEAFF.

The V gene is TRBV6-5, the J gene TRBJ1-3; possibly TRBD1 for D (5 bases). This CDR3 is 15 amino acids long. Deletions cut 5 bases from V and 0 bases from J, with 11 bases between. Germline CDR1 and CDR2: MNHEY and SVGAGI. CDR3 bases: TGTGCCAGCAGTCGGGACGAAAGCTCTGGAAACACCATATATTTT. The encoded protein is CASSRDESSGNTIYF.

The sample holds one count of this clone. The chain has TRBV6-1 and TRBJ1-2; D call uncertain. The CDR3 loop spans 14 amino acids. The germline V gene encodes CDR1 MNHNS and CDR2 SASEGT. V was cut by 2 bases and J by 6 bases, with 13 bases left in between. The CDR3 loop reads CASSETVRVNGYTF. For the CDR3, the DNA is TGTGCCAGCAGTGAAACAGTGAGGGTCAATGGCTACACCTTC.

The J gene is TRBJ1-4, the V gene TRBV5-1, with 7 positions matching TRBD1. With V trimmed by 0 bases and J by 8 bases, 7 bases remained unmatched. Germline values: CDR1 SGHRS, CDR2 YFSETQ. The CDR3 has 15 residues. The CDR3 nucleotides are TGCGCCAGCAGCTTGGCTTTGGGACAGACCGAAAAACTGTTTTTT. Translation gives CASSLALGQTEKLFF.

Concerning this clone: One junction end disagrees with the germline gene, perhaps due to a read error. The chain joins TRBV19 to TRBJ2-5; weak D call: TRBD1 (5 bases). Germline-derived CDR1 and CDR2 are LNHDA and SQIVND (reference sequence). This CDR3 is 15 amino acids long. CDR3 sequence reads: CASSRTQGVRETQYF. Written as DNA, the CDR3 is TGTGCCAGCAGTAGAACCCAGGGTGTGAGGGAGACCCAGTACTTC.

This clone was counted once. V gene TRBV5-6 combines with J gene TRBJ2-1, with D unclear. CDR1 is SGHDT and CDR2 is YYEEEE in the germline V gene. CDR3 length: 12 residues. V dropped 5 bases and J dropped 4 bases, with 7 bases sitting between them. The CDR3 sequence is CASSQEYNEQFF. CDR3 sequence (DNA): TGTGCCAGCAGTCAGGAATACAATGAGCAGTTCTTC.

J is TRBJ2-7 and V is TRBV7-2; 10 nucleotides align to TRBD2. The CDR3 sequence is 14 residues long. Germline values: CDR1 SGHTA, CDR2 FQGNSA. V shed 2 bases, J shed 3 bases, and the junction held 1 base outside the gene matches. CDR3 in amino acids: CASSLLAGVYEQYF. The CDR3 coding sequence is TGTGCCAGCAGCTTACTAGCGGGAGTCTACGAGCAGTACTTC.

The V call is TRBV2, the J call TRBJ1-3; 9 bases line up with TRBD1. The CDR3 is 15 residues long. V shed 4 bases, J shed 4 bases, and the junction held 5 bases outside the gene matches. Germline V gives CDR1 SNHLY, CDR2 FYNNEI. The CDR3 is CASSVQGARGNTIYF. The DNA of the CDR3 is TGTGCCAGCAGTGTACAGGGGGCGCGGGGAAACACCATATATTTT.

The V and J genes are TRBV18 and TRBJ2-1; D not certain. The germline V gene encodes CDR1 KGHSH and CDR2 LQKENI. The CDR3 consists of 15 residues. With 3 bases removed from V and 0 bases from J, the gap between germline ends came to 9 bases. The CDR3 reads CASSPDVSSYNEQFF. Written as DNA, the CDR3 is TGTGCCAGCTCACCTGATGTAAGCTCCTACAATGAGCAGTTCTTC.

The chain uses TRBV7-3 and TRBJ1-5; D possibly corresponds to TRBD1 (5 bases). CDR3 length equals 13 residues. Trimming stripped 2 bases from V and 9 bases from J, with 11 bases between. Germline CDR1 reads SGHTA; CDR2 reads FQGTGA. In DNA form, the CDR3 reads TGTGCCAGCAGCTTAGATGCGGGGCGGCCCCAGCATTTT. Its protein product is CASSLDAGRPQHF.

The chain uses TRBV19 and TRBJ2-1, with 10 bases aligning to TRBD2. Per germline, CDR1 LNHDA and CDR2 SQIVND (reference sequence). The V segment lost 4 bases and the J segment 0 bases; nucleotides outside the gene matches: 3. The CDR3 is 16 residues long. The CDR3 region is CASSRSSGSSYNEQFF. CDR3 DNA: TGTGCCAGTAGTAGATCTAGCGGGAGCTCCTACAATGAGCAGTTCTTC.